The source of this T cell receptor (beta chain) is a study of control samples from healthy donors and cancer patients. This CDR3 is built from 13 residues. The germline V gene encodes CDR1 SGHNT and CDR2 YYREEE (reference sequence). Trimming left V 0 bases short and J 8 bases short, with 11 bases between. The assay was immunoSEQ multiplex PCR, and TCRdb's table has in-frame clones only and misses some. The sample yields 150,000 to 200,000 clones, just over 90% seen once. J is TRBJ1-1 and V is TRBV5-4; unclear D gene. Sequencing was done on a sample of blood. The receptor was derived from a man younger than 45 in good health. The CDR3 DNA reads TGTGCCAGCAGCTTGGCGAGCCAGACGGAAGCTTTCTTT. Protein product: CASSLASQTEAFF.